This TCR beta chain was sequenced in a study of T cells after yellow fever vaccination. Findings and limits, study-wide: Most clones from primary vaccination resurfaced after the booster (nearly 97% CD4, 88% CD8).

Per the germline V gene, CDR1 is SGHVS and CDR2 is FNYEAQ. CDR3 size: 14 residues. Between the trimmed V and J ends, which lost 7 bases and 3 bases, there was a span of 15 bases. A word on this clonotype: The antigen is unknown.

TCR cDNA was made by 5'RACE template switching, adding a universal primer site and UMIs. One entry per CDR3 protein results from TCRdb running MiXCR on the 5' RACE reads. The table records 350,000 to 550,000 distinct CDR3 sequences, around 19% of them present only once. The input for sequencing was PBMCs, taken before the yellow fever booster vaccination. The sequence was obtained from a man aged 18-30 years who received the YFV17D yellow fever vaccine. The chain recombines TRBV7-6 with TRBJ2-5; D is ambiguous. CDR3 sequence: CASTRAGIEETQYF. The CDR3 nucleotides are TGTGCCAGCACCCGAGCTGGGATCGAAGAGACCCAGTACTTC.